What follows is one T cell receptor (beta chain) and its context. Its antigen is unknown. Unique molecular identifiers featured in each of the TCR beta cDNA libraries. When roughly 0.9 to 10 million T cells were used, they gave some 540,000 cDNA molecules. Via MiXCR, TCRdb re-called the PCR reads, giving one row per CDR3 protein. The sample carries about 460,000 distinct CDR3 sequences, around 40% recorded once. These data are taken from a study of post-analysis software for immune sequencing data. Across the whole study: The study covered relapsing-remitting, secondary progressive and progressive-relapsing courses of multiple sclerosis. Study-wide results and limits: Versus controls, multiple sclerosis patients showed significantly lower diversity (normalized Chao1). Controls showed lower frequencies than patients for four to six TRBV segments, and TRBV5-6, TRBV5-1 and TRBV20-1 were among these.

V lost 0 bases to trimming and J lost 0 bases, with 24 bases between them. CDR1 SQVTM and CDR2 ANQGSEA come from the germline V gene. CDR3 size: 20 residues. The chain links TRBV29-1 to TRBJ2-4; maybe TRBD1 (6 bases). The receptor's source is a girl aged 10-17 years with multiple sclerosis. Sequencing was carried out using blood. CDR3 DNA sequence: TGCAGCGTTGAAGATCGCGGTGGTGGATTAAGGGACACAGCCAAAAACATTCAGTACTTC. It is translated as CSVEDRGGGLRDTAKNIQYF.